This T cell receptor (beta chain) appears in the sequencing data of a study of blood T cell repertoires in COVID-19 (dated by TCRdb to about 2020). In terms of the full investigation: Samples from collaborators originated in the United States, Italy and Spain and spanned both the acute and convalescent phases of COVID-19. The prospective study material was composed of cDNA or gDNA derived from T cells, B-cell-depleted T cells, or PBMCs. Deeply sampled blood TCRbeta repertoires from subjects exposed to, actively infected with, or recovered from COVID-19 were included in the dataset. A freely available public database, intended as a resource for researchers studying the immune response to SARS-CoV-2, is where the repertoires were released. The samples were drawn from two sources: the first 160 participants of the ongoing ImmuneRACE study, and over 950 subjects contributed by 6 global collaborators. A de-identified subject ID, COVID-19 status, age in years and sex were almost always included in the sample metadata. HLA class I and class II types, where available, came from metadata supplied by the sample provider rather than from assay-based typing.

This clone has a count of ten or more. The specificity of this receptor is unknown. Per-base qualities were not stored, and no clone one base away is much larger. Whole blood was collected in K2EDTA tubes by collaborating institutions according to the institutions' own protocols. For TCRbeta analysis, collaborators shipped samples as frozen whole blood, isolated PBMCs, or DNA extracted from either of those sample types. The investigation overall reported the following: The quantity of clinical and demographic metadata differed by source and by participant and was supplied without curation.

TCRbeta CDR3 regions were amplified from genomic DNA by means of the immunoSEQ Assay, a bias-controlled multiplex PCR. The authors' pipeline ran thus. Within the assay, amplification of reference gene primers was used to estimate how many nucleated cells each sample contained. To quantify the absolute abundance of each unique TCRbeta CDR3 rearrangement, sequence reads were collapsed and filtered. For each sample, productive Simpson clonality was calculated as the square root of Simpson's diversity index over productive rearrangements. TCRdb stores this immuneACCESS table with in-frame sequences only. Part of the clones is absent; in the studies checked, under half of the shortfall reflects unresolved V genes, and no reason is known for the rest. V, J and clone size are taken as reported in that table, and D and trimming were inferred from the DNA itself. Present in this sample are some 110,000 clones, 60% to 80% of which were seen just once. Roughly 0.9% of the sample rests with the top ten.

This receptor was identified in a human donor with acute or convalescent COVID-19. The donor label of this sample is uncertain. Sequencing was done on a sample of peripheral blood.

CDR3 protein: CARRRGVEDGYTF. The DNA reads TGCGCCAGACGCAGGGGGGTAGAGGATGGCTACACCTTC. The chain links TRBV10-1 with TRBJ1-2; 7 of the junction bases match TRBD1. The germline V gene (reference sequence) provides CDR1 WNHNN and CDR2 SYGVQD. The CDR3 runs 13 amino acids, cysteine and phenylalanine included. Only CDR3 DNA is held: 39 bases, read in frame from base 1. The germline V end is reduced by 9 bases and the J end by 6 bases; junction bases left unmatched: 10.